Below are 5 T cell receptor beta chains sequenced from a single sample in a study of T cell repertoires in cytomegalovirus infection. Which antigens these TCRs recognize remains unknown. TCRdb re-analysed the reads in MiXCR, keeping a single row per CDR3 protein. The data show some 920,000 distinct CDR3 sequences, around 31% seen once. Sequenced material: cultured CD8+ T cells from PBMCs, taken from culture after CMV antigen stimulation. Source of these receptors: a human donor in good health (CMV status not recorded). Some clones in this sample may be carry-over from other donors' samples.

The chain combines TRBV27 with TRBJ2-2; a possible D gene is TRBD2 (6 bases). Germline values: CDR1 MNHEY, CDR2 SMNVEV (reference sequence). The CDR3 is 14 amino acids. The germline V and J ends were trimmed by 7 bases and 5 bases, with 14 bases remaining between them. The CDR3 region is CASTTLGGTGELFF. The CDR3 DNA follows: TGTGCCAGCACCACTTTAGGAGGGACCGGGGAGCTGTTTTTT.

This clonotype was counted only a few times. The genes are TRBV11-3 and TRBJ2-1; 10 nucleotides agree with TRBD2. There are 16 residues in the CDR3. Germline CDR1 is SGHNT and CDR2 is YENEEA. J lost 8 bases, V lost 5 bases, and 12 bases had no gene match. The CDR3 loop is CASSPGALAGWDEQFF. For the CDR3, the DNA is TGTGCCAGCAGCCCCGGGGCACTAGCGGGGTGGGATGAGCAGTTCTTC.

CDR3 DNA sequence: TGTGCCAGCAGCTTAGAGAGAGGGAAGACCCAGTACTTC. It yields the protein CASSLERGKTQYF. This chain uses TRBV7-6 with TRBJ2-5, with D tentatively TRBD2 (5 bases). The germline V gene has CDR1 SGHVS and CDR2 FNYEAQ. Trimming cost V 1 base and J 6 bases, with 9 bases left between them. The CDR3 is made up of 13 amino acids.

There are a few counts of this clonotype. This chain connects TRBV7-9 to TRBJ2-1; a weak D match, TRBD1 (5 bases). The V gene lost 5 bases and the J gene lost 6 bases, with 20 bases spanning the gap. The CDR3 has 16 amino acids. Per germline, CDR1 SEHNR and CDR2 FQNEAQ (reference sequence). The CDR3 DNA reads as TGTGCCAGCAGCCCCCCTGGCAGGGAATTACCCAATGAGCAGTTCTTC. Amino acid sequence: CASSPPGRELPNEQFF.

This clonotype was picked up many times. The V call is TRBV5-8, the J call TRBJ1-2; D uncertain. The length of the CDR3 is 13 residues. V was cut by 4 bases and J by 4 bases, with 11 bases left in between. In germline, CDR1 is SGHTS, CDR2 YDEGEE. This chain's CDR3 is CASSPDGIYGYTF. CDR3 DNA sequence: TGTGCCAGCAGCCCCGACGGGATCTATGGCTACACCTTC.